This TCR beta chain was captured in a study of cytomegalovirus exposure and HLA in healthy donors. General study findings and limits: A later analysis showed HLA-associated TCR beta chains outstripping equally common others in clonal expansion.

This CDR3 spans 13 amino acids. Germline CDR1 and CDR2: MDHEN and SYDVKM. The ends were cut back, 5 bases at V and 9 bases at J, with 14 bases in the middle. Nominally healthy donors were sampled, though unrecorded immune exposures were likely. Vbeta (60) and Jbeta (13) primers were used in the PCR. Profiled with immunoSEQ multiplex PCR; TCRdb holds only in-frame clones, not every one. The profile shows around 130,000 clones, about 80% of them singletons. With respect to this clone: Its antigen is unknown.

V and J are TRBV28 and TRBJ2-1; D is undetermined. Sequencing was carried out using PBMCs. This TCR was recovered from a human donor in good health. The DNA of the CDR3 is TGTGCCAGCAGTCCCTCCCTAAGGAGTGAGCAGTTCTTC. It is translated as CASSPSLRSEQFF.